This entry lists 25 T cell receptor beta chains sequenced from one sample in a study of T cells in women clearing cervical HPV infection. This table comes from immunoSEQ multiplex PCR, and its TCRdb copy is limited to in-frame clones, with some not included. This table holds about 36,000 clones. The specimen was blood buffy coat. The receptors here all came from a woman aged 18 to 75 with a cervical HPV16 infection that either progressed to CIN3+ or cleared (not recorded which).

Comments on this clone: The sequence runs out 3 residues before the end of the CDR3; the remainder is reconstructed from the germline J gene. V and J are TRBV12-3 or TRBV12-4 and TRBJ2-7, with D perhaps TRBD1 (5 bases). CDR3 length equals 13 residues. The germline V and J ends were trimmed by 3 bases and 6 bases, with 12 bases remaining between them. The CDR3 reads CASSLGPTGEQYF. CDR3 DNA, as far as it was read: TGTGCCAGCAGTTTGGGTCCTACAGGCGAG.

Notes on this clone: The CDR3 end lies 3 residues beyond the end of the read and is filled in from the germline J gene. The genes are TRBV10-3 and TRBJ2-7, with no clear D. The ends were cut back, 3 bases at V and 3 bases at J, with 6 bases in the middle. This CDR3 contains 12 residues. The germline CDR1 and CDR2 sequences are ENHRY and SYGVKD. Here the CDR3 reads CAISDQNYEQYF. Partial CDR3 DNA: TGTGCCATCAGTGACCAGAACTACGAG.

For this clone: The read ends 3 residues early relative to the CDR3; the germline J gene fills the gap. The genes are TRBV20-1 and TRBJ2-7; 8 nucleotides match TRBD2. This CDR3 is 13 amino acids long. Germline CDR1 reads DFQATT; CDR2 reads SNEGSKA (reference sequence). The trim removed 1 base at V and 5 bases at J, leaving 4 bases unmatched. The part of the CDR3 DNA that was read is TGCAGTGCTAGAGTGCTAGCGGGCAACGAG. It yields the protein CSARVLAGNE. The full CDR3 protein is CSARVLAGNEQYF.

Turning to this clone: The sequenced fragment ends 3 residues before the CDR3 boundary, so the rest is inferred from the germline J gene. The chain recombines TRBV10-3 with TRBJ2-1; the match to TRBD2 covers 7 bases. V lost 3 bases, J lost 4 bases, and 6 bases stayed unmatched. This CDR3 region has 15 residues. The germline gives CDR1 ENHRY, CDR2 SYGVKD. Incomplete CDR3 DNA: TGTGCCATCAGTGATGGGGGGACTACGTACAATGAG. Translation gives CAISDGGTTYNE. In full, the CDR3 reads CAISDGGTTYNEQFF.

For this clone: The read comes to an end 3 residues before the CDR3 does, leaving the germline J gene to fill in the end. V and J are TRBV5-1 and TRBJ2-5; tentative D call: TRBD1 (7 bases). Germline CDR1 and CDR2: SGHRS and YFSETQ. Trimming stripped 4 bases from V and 5 bases from J, with 15 bases between. The length of the CDR3 is 14 residues. The CDR3 DNA, read in part, is TGCGCCAGCAGCCCCAGGGGGGCAGGTGAGACC. Amino acid sequence: CASSPRGAGET. The complete CDR3 sequence is CASSPRGAGETQYF.

On this clone itself: With the read ending 3 residues before the CDR3 end, the germline J gene is used to fill in that end. The chain is built from TRBV6-1 and TRBJ1-1; D ambiguous. Germline V gene sequence: CDR1 MNHNS, CDR2 SASEGT. Trimming left V 2 bases short and J 4 bases short, with 11 bases between. The CDR3 sequence is 14 residues long. CDR3 amino acids: CASSEHSKTTEAFF. CDR3 bases read: TGTGCCAGCAGTGAACATAGCAAAACCACTGAA.

As regards this clone: With the read ending 3 residues before the CDR3 end, the germline J gene is used to fill in that end. The V and J genes are TRBV2 and TRBJ2-7; D perhaps matches TRBD2 (6 bases). The germline V gene encodes CDR1 SNHLY and CDR2 FYNNEI. This CDR3 is built from 15 residues. V lost 8 bases and J lost 3, with 20 bases in between. The CDR3 reads CASRKKGDSLYEQYF. Incomplete CDR3 DNA: TGTGCCAGCCGAAAAAAAGGGGACTCCCTCTACGAG.

In the case of this clone: The read terminates 3 residues ahead of where the CDR3 ends, so the germline J gene completes it. The rearrangement links TRBV2 to TRBJ1-2, with D tentatively TRBD1 (6 bases). CDR3 size: 14 residues. The germline V gene encodes CDR1 SNHLY and CDR2 FYNNEI. Partial CDR3 DNA: TGTGCCAGCAGTGAGAGTCCTTCTGGACAGGGC. Amino acids: CASSESPSGQG. The whole CDR3 sequence reads CASSESPSGQGYTF.

To note about this clone: The CDR3 extends 3 residues past the end of the read, so its final part is completed from the germline J gene. The chain links TRBV7-3 to TRBJ1-1, with D possibly TRBD1 on 6 matching bases. CDR1 is SGHTA and CDR2 is FQGTGA in the germline V gene. This CDR3 has 15 amino acids. V was pared by 3 bases and J by 0 bases, with 11 bases between. CDR3 DNA (partial): TGTGCCAGCAGCTTTATAAGGGGGATGAACACTGAA. Translated, it gives CASSFIRGMNTE. The CDR3 in its entirety is CASSFIRGMNTEAFF.

As regards this clone: Coverage ceases 3 residues before the CDR3 finishes, and the germline J gene fills in the end. The chain is built from TRBV9 and TRBJ1-2; D gene uncertain. The CDR3 length is 12 residues. CDR1 and CDR2 (germline): SGDLS, YYNGEE. Here the CDR3 reads CASSVVGGGYTF. CDR3 DNA (partial): TGTGCCAGCAGCGTAGTAGGAGGGGGC.

With respect to this clone: The observed sequence ends 3 residues before the CDR3 terminus, with the missing tail filled in from the germline J gene. The rearrangement uses TRBV20-1 and TRBJ1-2, with 7 positions matching TRBD1. Trimming cost V 2 bases and J 4 bases; bases outside gene matches: 4. There are 13 residues in the CDR3. Germline values: CDR1 DFQATT, CDR2 SNEGSKA (reference sequence). CDR3 bases read: TGCAGTGCTAGACAGGGGGGCTTCTATGGC. Its protein is CSARQGGFYG. The full CDR3 protein is CSARQGGFYGYTF.

On this clone: The read stops 3 residues short of the end of the CDR3; the missing end is completed from the germline J gene. The J gene is TRBJ2-3, the V gene TRBV14; no clear D. The V gene's germline CDR1 is SGHDN and CDR2 FVKESK. The CDR3 length is 13 residues. V was cut by 2 bases and J by 6 bases, with 9 bases left in between. The CDR3 loop reads CASSQHVVDTQYF. The DNA read from the CDR3 is TGTGCCAGCAGCCAACATGTAGTGGATACG.

As for this clone: The observed sequence ends 3 residues before the CDR3 terminus, with the missing tail filled in from the germline J gene. The chain has TRBV27 and TRBJ2-1, with D possibly matching TRBD1 (6 bases). The germline gives CDR1 MNHEY, CDR2 SMNVEV (reference sequence). The CDR3 runs to 15 residues. V was cut by 3 bases and J by 9 bases, with 18 bases left in between. Partial CDR3 DNA: TGTGCCAGCAGTTTTCTAAACAGGGCTGTAGGTGAG. Translating gives CASSFLNRAVGE. The whole CDR3 protein is CASSFLNRAVGEQFF.

As to this clone: The CDR3 goes on 3 residues after the read ends, and that part is filled in from the germline J gene. The chain carries TRBV19 and TRBJ1-1; TRBD1 might be the D (5 bases). The CDR3 extends over 15 amino acids. Germline V gene data show CDR1 as LNHDA and CDR2 as SQIVND (reference sequence). The V and J ends lost 5 bases and 0 bases respectively, with 13 bases between them. Partial CDR3 DNA: TGTGCCAGTAGTCTCGGGGGGTTCATGAACACTGAA. Amino acids: CASSLGGFMNTE. In full, the CDR3 reads CASSLGGFMNTEAFF.

This CDR3 reads CASSRPQFGNQPQHF. The CDR3 bases that were read are TGCGCCAGCAGTCGGCCCCAATTCGGCAATCAGCCC. The V call is TRBV23-1, the J call TRBJ1-5; D is ambiguous. Read sequence stops 3 residues before the CDR3 end, and the germline J gene provides the missing end. TRBV23-1 is given ORF status, its function remaining uncertain. The CDR3 has 15 residues. V was trimmed by 4 bases and J by 2 bases, leaving 12 bases between them.

Comment on this clone: The read finishes 3 residues shy of the CDR3 end, and the germline J gene is used to complete it. The V call is TRBV7-2, the J call TRBJ1-1; weak D call: TRBD1 (5 bases). CDR3 size: 14 residues. Trimming took off 2 bases at V and 6 bases at J, with 13 bases between the two ends. In germline, CDR1 is SGHTA, CDR2 FQGNSA. Partial CDR3 DNA: TGTGCCAGCAGCTTAATCGGGGGAAGCTCTGAA. This sequence encodes CASSLIGGSSE. The CDR3 in full is CASSLIGGSSEAFF.

On this clone: The observed sequence ends 3 residues before the CDR3 terminus, with the missing tail filled in from the germline J gene. V is TRBV10-3 and J is TRBJ1-2; TRBD1 aligns across 12 bases. This CDR3 comprises 16 residues. J gave up 5 bases and V 4 bases, and 8 bases lay outside the gene matches. Germline V CDR1 and CDR2: ENHRY, SYGVKD. Here the CDR3 reads CAISGGQGAQLYGYTF. The covered CDR3 bases are TGTGCCATCAGTGGGGGACAGGGGGCGCAGTTGTATGGC.

The CDR3: CSARDLGTGAQGNTIYF. The sequenced part of the CDR3 DNA is TGCAGTGCTAGAGATCTTGGGACAGGGGCGCAAGGAAACACC. The genes are TRBV20-1 and TRBJ1-3; 10 nucleotides match TRBD1. The sequenced fragment ends 3 residues before the CDR3 boundary, so the rest is inferred from the germline J gene. The germline V gene has CDR1 DFQATT and CDR2 SNEGSKA (reference sequence). The trim removed 0 bases at V and 4 bases at J, leaving 9 bases unmatched. The CDR3 runs to 17 residues.

On this clone: The read ends 3 residues shy of where the CDR3 ends; the end is completed using the germline J gene. The chain employs TRBV14 and TRBJ2-3; 7 bases are shared with TRBD2. J lost 0 bases, V lost 4 bases, and 7 bases had no gene match. The CDR3 runs to 16 residues. CDR1 is SGHDN and CDR2 is FVKESK in the germline V gene. The CDR3 DNA, read in part, is TGTGCCAGCAGCCTAGGACTAGTCTACAGCACAGATACG. It translates to CASSLGLVYSTDT. The complete CDR3 sequence is CASSLGLVYSTDTQYF.

As to this clone: The sequence runs out 3 residues before the end of the CDR3; the remainder is reconstructed from the germline J gene. The chain has TRBV19 and TRBJ2-7; 11 bases are a match to TRBD2. The CDR3 spans 15 residues. V shed 6 bases, J shed 3 bases, and the junction held 7 bases outside the gene matches. CDR1 is LNHDA and CDR2 is SQIVND in the germline V gene (reference sequence). CDR3 region: CASSNTGTSGYEQYF. The sequenced part of the CDR3 DNA is TGTGCCAGTAGCAACACCGGGACTAGCGGCTACGAG.

CDR3 sequence: CSARGQEGRGYTF. The DNA read from the CDR3 is TGCAGTGCTAGAGGACAGGAAGGGCGAGGC. V gene TRBV20-1 combines with J gene TRBJ1-2; possible D gene TRBD1, 6 bases. The CDR3 goes on 3 residues after the read ends, and that part is filled in from the germline J gene. This CDR3 is 13 amino acids long. CDR1 is DFQATT, CDR2 SNEGSKA, per germline (reference sequence).

As concerns this clone: Sequencing ends 3 residues short of the CDR3 end; the germline J gene provides the rest. The chain links TRBV29-1 to TRBJ2-7; a possible D gene is TRBD2 (6 bases). CDR3 length: 13 residues. The V end was cut by 6 bases, the J end by 3 bases, with 15 bases between. CDR1 is SQVTM and CDR2 is ANQGSEA in the germline V gene. This chain's CDR3 is CSVRGGDLYEQYF. The sequenced part of the CDR3 DNA is TGCAGCGTCCGGGGAGGTGACCTCTACGAG.

As concerns this clone: The read stops 3 residues short of the end of the CDR3; the missing end is completed from the germline J gene. The V and J genes are TRBV7-9 and TRBJ2-5; D unclear. V lost 5 bases to trimming and J lost 5 bases, with 6 bases between them. The CDR3 loop spans 11 amino acids. Looked up from germline, CDR1 is SEHNR and CDR2 is FQNEAQ (reference sequence). The part of the CDR3 DNA that was read is TGTGCCAGCAGCCGAAGGGAGACC. Translated, it gives CASSRRET. The whole CDR3 sequence reads CASSRRETQYF.

In regard to this clone: The CDR3 end lies 3 residues beyond the end of the read and is filled in from the germline J gene. The J gene is TRBJ2-4, the V gene TRBV7-9, with TRBD1 matching 10 bases. Per germline, CDR1 SEHNR and CDR2 FQNEAQ (reference sequence). This CDR3 region has 15 residues. The CDR3: CASSLPLTGGYGQYF. Partial CDR3 DNA: TGTGCCAGCAGCTTACCCCTGACAGGGGGCTATGGT.

Comments on this clone: The CDR3 end is not reached by the read, which stops 3 residues before it; the germline J gene fills it in. V is TRBV15 and J is TRBJ2-7; TRBD2 is a possible D gene (5 bases). The V gene lost 2 bases and the J gene lost 5 bases, with 16 bases spanning the gap. In germline, CDR1 is LNHNV, CDR2 YYDKDF (reference sequence). This CDR3 spans 15 amino acids. The CDR3 bases that were read are TGTGCCACCAGCAGAAAGATAGGAGGAGCGGACGAG. It specifies CATSRKIGGADE. The complete CDR3 protein is CATSRKIGGADEQYF.